What follows are 25 T cell receptor beta chains derived from one specimen sequenced in a study of shared clonotypes between healthy human individuals (dated by TCRdb to 2020 to 2022). Library creation used the immunoSEQ multiplex PCR assay. The table was pulled from immuneACCESS by TCRdb, which kept in-frame rearrangements only. Such tables lose some clones; where checked, under half of the loss comes from unresolved V genes, and the rest has no known cause. Present in this sample are under 2.5 million clones, just under 95% of which were seen just once. The ten largest clones add up to around 0.4% of the sample. The sample taken for sequencing was naive CD4+ T cells from PBMCs. The cell subset or site label of this sample denotes: CD45RA+ positively selected. Receptors originate from a man between 18 and 29 years old in good health. Some clones in this sample may be carry-over from other donors' samples.

This sequence joins TRBV7-9 and TRBJ2-5; D might be TRBD1 (5 bases). V shed 1 base and J shed 2 bases, with 8 bases lying between them. This CDR3 is built from 14 residues. Germline loops: CDR1 SEHNR, CDR2 FQNEAQ (reference sequence). The CDR3 DNA sequence: TGTGCCAGCAGCTTAGTCAGGGATCAAGAGACCCAGTACTTC. This encodes CASSLVRDQETQYF.

The rearrangement joins TRBV4-3 to TRBJ1-1, with D possibly being TRBD1 (6 bases). CDR1 is LGHNA, CDR2 YSLEER, per germline. The CDR3 runs to 17 residues. The V and J ends lost 4 bases and 0 bases respectively, with 18 bases between them. CDR3 amino acids: CASSLMGGPYMNTEAFF. CDR3 DNA sequence: TGCGCCAGCAGCCTGATGGGGGGGCCGTACATGAACACTGAAGCTTTCTTT.

Only one count was recorded for this clone. This chain connects TRBV9 to TRBJ2-7; the D gene is possibly TRBD2 (5 bases). The CDR3 has 14 amino acids. CDR1 SGDLS and CDR2 YYNGEE come from the germline V gene. With 0 bases removed from V and 2 bases from J, the gap between germline ends came to 9 bases. CDR3 protein: CASSVVASPYEQYF. In DNA form, the CDR3 reads TGTGCCAGCAGCGTAGTGGCTAGCCCCTACGAGCAGTACTTC. Full variable domain (rest looked up from reference TRBV9 and TRBJ2-7): DSGVTQTPKHLITATGQRVTLRCSPRSGDLSVYWYQQSLDQGLQFLIQYYNGEERAKGNILERFSAQQFPDLHSELNLSSLELGDSALYFCASSVVASPYEQYFGPGTRLTVT.

This chain links TRBV2 with TRBJ1-1; D uncertain. The CDR3 totals 15 residues. V was cut by 0 bases and J by 1 base, with 9 bases left in between. The V gene's germline CDR1 is SNHLY and CDR2 FYNNEI. The DNA of the CDR3 is TGTGCCAGCAGTGAAGCGCCCTCGGGGAACACTGAAGCTTTCTTT. It is translated as CASSEAPSGNTEAFF. The variable domain in full, with the rest retrieved from reference TRBV2 and TRBJ1-1, is EPEVTQTPSHQVTQMGQEVILRCVPISNHLYFYWYRQILGQKVEFLVSFYNNEISEKSEIFDDQFSVERPDGSNFTLKIRSTKLEDSAMYFCASSEAPSGNTEAFFGQGTRLTVV.

The chain carries TRBV27 and TRBJ2-7, with 9 bases fitting TRBD2. Trimming cost V 4 bases and J 0 bases; bases outside gene matches: 7. The CDR3 consists of 16 residues. Germline V gives CDR1 MNHEY, CDR2 SMNVEV (reference sequence). The CDR3 region is CASSSFGTSLSYEQYF. Here the CDR3 DNA reads TGTGCCAGCAGTTCATTCGGGACTAGCCTCTCCTACGAGCAGTACTTC.

This chain links TRBV27 with TRBJ2-5; no clear D gene. In germline, CDR1 is MNHEY, CDR2 SMNVEV (reference sequence). Trimming removed 1 base from V and 6 bases from J, with 15 bases in between. The CDR3 covers 15 residues. CDR3 amino acids: CASSLLASSGQTQYF. The CDR3 DNA sequence: TGTGCCAGCAGTTTATTGGCGAGTAGTGGTCAGACCCAGTACTTC.

The genes are TRBV7-9 and TRBJ2-7; maybe TRBD2 (6 bases). The CDR3 length is 15 residues. CDR1 is SEHNR and CDR2 is FQNEAQ in the germline V gene (reference sequence). Trimming removed 4 bases from V and 0 bases from J, with 13 bases in between. The CDR3, as DNA: TGTGCCAGCAGCTCGGAGGGGACGGTCTCCTACGAGCAGTACTTC. Amino acids: CASSSEGTVSYEQYF.

The rearrangement links TRBV10-3 to TRBJ2-2, with 8 bases lining up with TRBD1. Germline CDR1 is ENHRY and CDR2 is SYGVKD. Trimming at V came to 4 bases and at J to 0 bases, leaving 1 base not matched to a gene. The CDR3 length is 15 residues. Written as DNA, the CDR3 is TGTGCCATCAGTGGGACAGGGTCGAACACCGGGGAGCTGTTTTTT. Its translation: CAISGTGSNTGELFF.

The V gene is TRBV10-1, the J gene TRBJ2-1, with D unclear. The germline V gene has CDR1 WNHNN and CDR2 SYGVQD (reference sequence). There are 14 residues in the CDR3. V lost 10 bases to trimming and J lost 4 bases, with 17 bases between them. DNA of the CDR3: TGCGCCACCATTTCCCCGCCTCGGTACAATGAGCAGTTCTTC. Its translation: CATISPPRYNEQFF.

The rearrangement uses TRBV4-1 and TRBJ1-1, with TRBD1 identical over 7 bases. V dropped 1 base and J dropped 1; count of bases not matched to a gene: 9. The CDR3 is 17 amino acids. Germline CDR1 MGHRA, CDR2 YSYEKL. CDR3 in DNA: TGCGCCAGCAGCCAAGGACAGGGTAGGGGGAGGAACACTGAAGCTTTCTTT. Encoded protein: CASSQGQGRGRNTEAFF.

The gene calls are TRBV7-8 and TRBJ1-2; 10 bases agree with TRBD1. Per the germline V gene, CDR1 is SGHVS and CDR2 is FQNEAQ. This CDR3 is built from 15 residues. V lost 1 base to trimming and J lost 8 bases; unmatched junction nucleotides: 7. Here the CDR3 DNA reads TGTGCCAGCAGCTTAGATACGGGGACAGGGGTAGGCTACACCTTC. It specifies CASSLDTGTGVGYTF.

The chain has TRBV29-1 and TRBJ1-2; D possibly corresponds to TRBD1 (6 bases). V lost 3 bases and J 4 bases, leaving 12 bases between the germline ends. CDR1 and CDR2 from the germline V gene are SQVTM and ANQGSEA. The CDR3 totals 13 residues. The CDR3 is CSVDRGGPYGYTF. CDR3 coding DNA: TGCAGCGTTGATCGAGGGGGGCCCTATGGCTACACCTTC.

The chain links TRBV28 to TRBJ2-1; D might be TRBD2 (5 bases). The CDR3 is 15 residues long. The V end lost 7 bases, the J end lost 2 bases, and 15 bases lay between the germline ends. Germline V CDR1 and CDR2: MDHEN, SYDVKM. The CDR3 is CASTSLGGAYNEQFF. The CDR3 nucleotides read TGTGCCAGCACCTCCCTAGGAGGTGCCTACAATGAGCAGTTCTTC.

This clone has just a few counts. Within the sample, other DNA sequences also encode this same CDR3. The chain carries TRBV5-1 and TRBJ1-2; D uncertain. Germline V lookup: CDR1 SGHRS, CDR2 YFSETQ. This CDR3 region has 14 residues. Trimming cost V 0 bases and J 3 bases, with 9 bases left between them. The CDR3 reads CASSLGTADYGYTF. The CDR3 bases are TGCGCCAGCAGCTTGGGGACGGCCGACTATGGCTACACCTTC.

This clone has only one observation. The V gene is TRBV21-1, the J gene TRBJ2-5; the D call of TRBD1 is as the table states it, not checked on the DNA. TRBV21-1 is deemed a pseudogene. This CDR3 is 17 amino acids long. The CDR3 sequence is CASSKVGRDRGQETQYF. The CDR3 DNA reads as TGTGCCAGCAGCAAAGTAGGGCGGGACAGGGGCCAAGAGACCCAGTACTTC.

The chain couples TRBV18 to TRBJ1-5; D is unresolved. Germline V gene sequence: CDR1 KGHSH, CDR2 LQKENI. Trimming left V 2 bases short and J 4 bases short, with 9 bases between. The CDR3 length is 14 residues. The CDR3 here is CASSPGVPNQPQHF. The CDR3 DNA reads as TGTGCCAGCTCACCAGGGGTCCCGAATCAGCCCCAGCATTTT.

The chain is built from TRBV19 and TRBJ2-6, with D perhaps TRBD1 or TRBD2 (5 bases each). CDR1 and CDR2 from the germline V gene are LNHDA and SQIVND (reference sequence). This CDR3 spans 15 amino acids. Trimming pared 7 bases from V and 4 bases from J, leaving 14 bases between. CDR3 sequence: CASTRRDAGANVLTF. CDR3 coding DNA: TGTGCCAGTACTCGCCGGGACGCCGGGGCCAACGTCCTGACTTTC.

The chain combines TRBV15 with TRBJ1-2; D not certain. The CDR3 spans 15 residues. Per the germline V gene, CDR1 is LNHNV and CDR2 is YYDKDF (reference sequence). Trimming shortened V by 5 bases and J by 5 bases, and 18 bases separated the two germline ends. For the CDR3, the DNA is TGTGCCACCAGCGGAGTAACACAGTTACGGTATGGCTACACCTTC. As protein: CATSGVTQLRYGYTF.

The chain employs TRBV30 and TRBJ1-5; D gene ambiguous. Trimming left V 2 bases short and J 4 bases short, with 12 bases between. The CDR3 totals 14 residues. In germline, CDR1 is GTSNPN, CDR2 SVGIG (reference sequence). CDR3 nucleotide sequence: TGTGCCTGGAGTATCGGGAATAGAAATCAGCCCCAGCATTTT. This gives the protein CAWSIGNRNQPQHF. The full variable domain, with the rest looked up from reference TRBV30 and TRBJ1-5, is SQTIHQWPATLVQPVGSPLSLECTVEGTSNPNLYWYRQAAGRGLQLLFYSVGIGQISSEVPQNLSASRPQDRQFILSSKKLLLSDSGFYLCAWSIGNRNQPQHFGDGTRLSIL.

J is TRBJ2-2 and V is TRBV25-1, with D tentatively TRBD2 (6 bases). The CDR3 contains 16 residues. V shed 0 bases and J shed 1 base, with 9 bases lying between them. Germline CDR1 reads MGHDK; CDR2 reads SYGVNS. The CDR3 DNA reads as TGTGCCAGCAGTGAATACGCGGGGTTGAACACCGGGGAGCTGTTTTTT. Amino acids: CASSEYAGLNTGELFF.

The V and J genes are TRBV11-2 and TRBJ2-1; D is uncertain. This CDR3 region has 15 residues. Germline loops: CDR1 SGHAT, CDR2 FQNNGV. V lost 3 bases to trimming and J lost 1 base, with 10 bases between them. Written as DNA, the CDR3 is TGTGCCAGCAGCTTCGTTAGTTTGTCCTACAATGAGCAGTTCTTC. It specifies CASSFVSLSYNEQFF. Filled out from reference TRBV11-2 and TRBJ2-1, the complete variable domain reads EAGVAQSPRYKIIEKRQSVAFWCNPISGHATLYWYQQILGQGPKLLIQFQNNGVVDDSQLPKDRFSAERLKGVDSTLKIQPAKLEDSAVYLCASSFVSLSYNEQFFGPGTRLTVL.

Note on this clone: Other DNA variants within this sample encode the same CDR3. The J gene is TRBJ2-7, the V gene TRBV2; TRBD1 aligns across 7 bases. Trimming at V came to 2 bases and at J to 0 bases, leaving 1 base not matched to a gene. The CDR3 extends over 14 amino acids. Germline V gene sequence: CDR1 SNHLY, CDR2 FYNNEI. The CDR3 loop reads CASSEQGVSYEQYF. The CDR3 DNA is TGTGCCAGCAGTGAACAGGGGGTCTCCTACGAGCAGTACTTC.

The chain combines TRBV7-9 with TRBJ2-3, with TRBD2 matching 10 bases. Germline V gene lookup returns CDR1 SEHNR and CDR2 FQNEAQ (reference sequence). The CDR3 totals 15 residues. With V trimmed by 5 bases and J by 3 bases, 5 bases remained unmatched. CDR3 in amino acids: CASSTSGIGTDTQYF. Written as DNA, the CDR3 is TGTGCCAGCAGCACTAGCGGGATAGGGACAGATACGCAGTATTTT.

The chain uses TRBV15 and TRBJ2-2, with D possibly being TRBD1 (5 bases). Trimming took 0 bases from V and 3 from J, leaving 20 bases between them. The CDR3 loop spans 19 amino acids. CDR1 is LNHNV, CDR2 YYDKDF, per germline (reference sequence). Written as DNA, the CDR3 is TGTGCCACCAGCAGAGATGAGCCAGGGTTATTCAGATACACCGGGGAGCTGTTTTTT. Its translation is CATSRDEPGLFRYTGELFF.

The rearrangement links TRBV6-1 to TRBJ1-5; tentative D call: TRBD1 (5 bases). The CDR3 covers 16 residues. V lost 2 bases and J lost 2, with 13 bases in between. The germline V gene has CDR1 MNHNS and CDR2 SASEGT. This CDR3 reads CASSELRGAGNQPQHF. CDR3 nucleotides: TGTGCCAGCAGTGAATTGAGAGGGGCGGGCAATCAGCCCCAGCATTTT.